This T cell receptor (beta chain) was sequenced in a study of T cells in Graves' hyperthyroidism and ophthalmopathy. TCR beta CDR3 regions were amplified from RNA. Initially, a first-round RT-PCR of the TCR CDR3 employed the HTBI primer set. TCRdb itself ran the multiplex PCR reads through MiXCR, one entry per CDR3 protein. This table has approximately 400,000 distinct CDR3 sequences, about a sixth appearing once. V was clipped by 4 bases and J by 7 bases, with 20 bases between them. The CDR3 consists of 16 residues. CDR1 is SGDLS and CDR2 is YYNGEE in the germline V gene. This clonotype has at least ten counts.

The V call is TRBV9, the J call TRBJ2-2; TRBD1 is a possible D gene (5 bases). The sample was blood. This receptor was identified in a woman in her late teens or twenties with Graves' hyperthyroidism. CDR3 residues: CASSLLRGVSGGELFF. CDR3 bases: TGTGCCAGCAGCCTACTTAGGGGCGTGAGTGGCGGGGAGCTGTTTTTT.